The 21 T cell receptor beta chains in this list originate from one sample, sequenced in a study of Ad26.COV2.S vaccination and SARS-CoV-2 variants. Only in-frame clones appear in the TCRdb table, and some are missing; sequencing was by immunoSEQ multiplex PCR. The sample lists under 400,000 clones; around 87% were seen once. The treatment: approximately 18 received Ad26.COV2.S at low or high dose, single or two shots; five or six received placebo; per-sample allocation not given. The investigators took samples on day 63 after the first vaccine or placebo injection. Sequencing was performed on peripheral blood, taken in a trial of Ad26.COV2.S vaccine versus placebo. These receptors all stem from a person between 18 and 59 years old who received the Ad26.COV2.S COVID-19 vaccine or a placebo.

This clone has a handful of counts. This chain joins TRBV19 and TRBJ1-1; the D gene is possibly TRBD1 (5 bases). There are 11 residues in the CDR3. Trimming took 10 bases from V and 8 from J, leaving 14 bases between them. Germline CDR1 reads LNHDA; CDR2 reads SQIVND (reference sequence). CDR3 loop: CAIGTGVEAFF. The CDR3 coding sequence is TGTGCCATCGGGACCGGGGTCGAAGCTTTCTTT.

The V call is TRBV20-1, the J call TRBJ2-6; D gene uncertain. This CDR3 spans 14 amino acids. Germline loops: CDR1 DFQATT, CDR2 SNEGSKA (reference sequence). Trimming cost V 3 bases and J 4 bases, with 10 bases left between them. The CDR3 bases are TGCAGTGCTAGTCCTGAGATAGGGGCCAACGTCCTGACTTTC. Its translation: CSASPEIGANVLTF.

The rearrangement joins TRBV12-2 to TRBJ1-5; TRBD1, as called in the table, went unchecked against the DNA. TRBV12-2 is recorded as a pseudogene. The CDR3 runs to 16 residues. CDR3 coding DNA: TGTGCAAGTCGCTTAGTACCGACAGGGGGCAATCAGCCCCAGCATTTT. Residues: CASRLVPTGGNQPQHF.

The V call is TRBV2, the J call TRBJ1-1; TRBD1 might be the D (6 bases). Germline CDR1 SNHLY, CDR2 FYNNEI. CDR3 size: 15 residues. V lost 4 bases and J lost 8, with 20 bases in between. The CDR3 bases are TGTGCCAGCAGTGTTATTTTTGACAGGAGGATCGAAGCTTTCTTT. Protein sequence: CASSVIFDRRIEAFF.

The rearrangement joins TRBV27 to TRBJ2-3; no clear D gene. The CDR3 runs 15 residues. Germline lookup yields CDR1 MNHEY and CDR2 SMNVEV (reference sequence). V lost 3 bases and J lost 0, with 10 bases in between. DNA for the CDR3: TGTGCCAGCAGTTTCAGACACCCTAGCACAGATACGCAGTATTTT. This encodes CASSFRHPSTDTQYF.

This clone occurred a few times. The chain combines TRBV24-1 with TRBJ2-7; D gene ambiguous. V gave up 4 bases and J gave up 7 bases, with 10 bases separating them. The V gene's germline CDR1 is KGHDR and CDR2 SFDVKD. This CDR3 is built from 12 residues. Here the CDR3 DNA reads TGTGCCACCAGTGAGCCCCTTGCAGAGCAGTACTTC. This gives the protein CATSEPLAEQYF.

The rearrangement links TRBV9 to TRBJ1-2, with D perhaps TRBD1 (5 bases). Looked up from germline, CDR1 is SGDLS and CDR2 is YYNGEE. The V and J ends lost 0 bases and 3 bases respectively, with 9 bases between them. The CDR3 loop spans 14 amino acids. The CDR3, as DNA: TGTGCCAGCAGCGTAGGGGGCAGGGACTATGGCTACACCTTC. It yields the protein CASSVGGRDYGYTF.

The chain has TRBV7-2 and TRBJ2-3; D tentatively fits TRBD1 or TRBD2 (5 bases each). The length of the CDR3 is 16 residues. CDR1 and CDR2 from the germline V gene are SGHTA and FQGNSA. Trimming stripped 2 bases from V and 1 base from J, with 13 bases between. The CDR3 loop is CASSLTPMGGTDTQYF. The DNA of the CDR3 is TGTGCCAGCAGCTTAACCCCAATGGGGGGCACAGATACGCAGTATTTT.

The chain couples TRBV6-6 to TRBJ1-2; TRBD1 matches 7 bases. CDR3 length: 12 residues. In germline, CDR1 is MNHNY, CDR2 SVGAGI (reference sequence). Trimming removed 6 bases from V and 4 bases from J; junction bases left unmatched: 2. The DNA of the CDR3 is TGTGCCAGCAGGAGGGACAGCTATGGCTACACCTTC. Translated: CASRRDSYGYTF.

The rearrangement joins TRBV2 to TRBJ1-2; no firm D call. This CDR3 has 12 amino acids. V dropped 5 bases and J dropped 13 bases, with 17 bases sitting between them. Per germline, CDR1 SNHLY and CDR2 FYNNEI. The CDR3 here is CASSSAHELGTF. CDR3 DNA: TGTGCCAGCAGTAGCGCGCACGAATTAGGCACCTTC.

The chain carries TRBV2 and TRBJ2-2, with D perhaps given as TRBD1 or TRBD2 (5 bases each). Germline V gene sequence: CDR1 SNHLY, CDR2 FYNNEI. Trimming removed 6 bases from V and 2 bases from J, with 19 bases in between. This CDR3 comprises 17 residues. CDR3 DNA: TGTGCCAGCAGAAGTTACTCCGGGACGCCCAACACCGGGGAGCTGTTTTTT. This translates into CASRSYSGTPNTGELFF. Together with reference TRBV2 and TRBJ2-2, the CDR3 gives the full variable domain: EPEVTQTPSHQVTQMGQEVILRCVPISNHLYFYWYRQILGQKVEFLVSFYNNEISEKSEIFDDQFSVERPDGSNFTLKIRSTKLEDSAMYFCASRSYSGTPNTGELFFGEGSRLTVL.

The chain carries TRBV3-1 (or the pseudogene TRBV3-2) and TRBJ2-7; 7 bases line up with TRBD2. This CDR3 has 12 residues. CDR1 LGHDT and CDR2 YNNKEL come from the germline V gene (reference sequence). The V and J ends lost 1 base and 11 bases, in that order; junction bases with no gene match: 5. CDR3 residues: CASSQGSGLEYF. In nucleotides, the CDR3 is TGTGCCAGCAGCCAAGGTAGCGGGTTAGAGTACTTC.

V usage is TRBV19 and J usage is TRBJ2-4; TRBD2 matches 11 bases. Germline lookup yields CDR1 LNHDA and CDR2 SQIVND (reference sequence). The length of the CDR3 is 17 residues. V lost 5 bases, J lost 0 bases, and 6 bases stayed unmatched. CDR3 region: CASSSGLAGRAKNIQYF. The CDR3 coding sequence is TGTGCCAGTAGTTCTGGACTAGCGGGTCGAGCCAAAAACATTCAGTACTTC.

V usage is TRBV30 and J usage is TRBJ1-2, with D uncertain. Per the germline V gene, CDR1 is GTSNPN and CDR2 is SVGIG (reference sequence). This CDR3 has 12 residues. Trimming removed 5 bases at V and 8 bases at J, with 15 bases between. CDR3 nucleotide sequence: TGTGCCTGGGGATTTGGGGTGGGAGGCTACACCTTC. This codes for CAWGFGVGGYTF.

V and J are TRBV6-5 and TRBJ2-7; TRBD1 matches at 10 bases. From germline, CDR1 is MNHEY and CDR2 SVGAGI. With 8 bases clipped from V and 4 bases from J, the junction kept 8 bases outside the gene matches. The CDR3 consists of 14 residues. CDR3 protein: CASVAWTGGYEQYF. For the CDR3, the DNA is TGTGCCAGCGTAGCCTGGACAGGGGGGTACGAGCAGTACTTC.

This chain joins TRBV11-3 and TRBJ2-3, with TRBD2 identical over 7 bases. This CDR3 region has 15 residues. Germline CDR1 reads SGHNT; CDR2 reads YENEEA. The ends lost 5 bases at V and 0 bases at J; junction bases unmatched: 5. CDR3 loop: CASSLSGTSTDTQYF. CDR3 nucleotide sequence: TGTGCCAGCAGCCTCAGCGGGACTAGCACAGATACGCAGTATTTT.

The chain employs TRBV12-3 or TRBV12-4 and TRBJ2-2, with D unclear. This CDR3 is built from 13 residues. V was pared by 6 bases and J by 7 bases, with 12 bases between. CDR3 loop: CASSFGFVGELFF. The CDR3 coding sequence is TGTGCCAGCAGCTTTGGGTTTGTCGGGGAGCTGTTTTTT.

V usage is TRBV11-1 and J usage is TRBJ2-7; D unresolved. The length of the CDR3 is 12 residues. Germline lookup yields CDR1 SGHAT and CDR2 FQDESV (reference sequence). The V end was cut by 5 bases, the J end by 2 bases, with 7 bases between. The CDR3 spells CASSPTPYEQYF. The CDR3 nucleotides read TGTGCCAGCAGCCCGACACCCTACGAGCAGTACTTC.

CDR3 residues: CASSRRTLWVYGYTF. For the CDR3, the DNA is TGTGCCAGTAGCCGACGGACTCTCTGGGTCTATGGCTACACCTTC. The chain has TRBV19 and TRBJ1-2; no definite D call. The CDR3 is 15 residues long. Between the trimmed V and J ends, which lost 6 bases and 4 bases, there was a span of 18 bases. Germline lookup yields CDR1 LNHDA and CDR2 SQIVND (reference sequence).

The chain couples TRBV5-1 to TRBJ2-7; 8 positions agree with TRBD1. The CDR3 consists of 14 residues. Per the germline V gene, CDR1 is SGHRS and CDR2 is YFSETQ. The ends lost 0 bases at V and 4 bases at J; junction bases unmatched: 3. CDR3 in DNA: TGCGCCAGCAGCTTGGCCAGGGGGCTGTACGAGCAGTACTTC. Translation gives CASSLARGLYEQYF.

The gene calls are TRBV4-1 and TRBJ2-7, with 10 bases that match TRBD1. CDR3 length: 16 amino acids. Germline CDR1 reads MGHRA; CDR2 reads YSYEKL. Germline trimming cut 4 bases from V and 2 bases from J; bases unmatched to any gene: 8. In nucleotides, the CDR3 is TGCGCCAGCAGCCGCCAAGACGGACAGGGGGCCTACGAGCAGTACTTC. It is translated as CASSRQDGQGAYEQYF.